This TCR beta chain was retrieved from a study of cytomegalovirus exposure and HLA in healthy donors. Broader study findings: Productive status was seen about 87% or about 30% of the time for most TCR beta V segments in an earlier analysis. In a later analysis, roughly 17,000 TCR beta sequences were associated with HLA alleles at 0.05 false discovery rate. Trimming of TCR beta V- and J-genes showed a link, identified in a later analysis, to a missense DCLRE1C variant.

The CDR3 loop spans 14 amino acids. The germline gives CDR1 SEHNR, CDR2 FQNEAQ (reference sequence). V trimming: 5 bases; J trimming: 1 base; junction bases outside the gene matches: 4. While unrecorded immune exposures were likely, the donors were nominally healthy when sampled. Points on this clone: Its specificity is not known.

The PCR had 60 Vbeta and 13 Jbeta primers. Clones were read by immunoSEQ multiplex PCR, and TCRdb kept only the in-frame ones, dropping some. The data show about 130,000 clones, with roughly four fifths seen just once and 5.9% held by the top ten. V and J are TRBV7-9 and TRBJ2-5; 7 bases map to TRBD1. The sample consisted of PBMCs. The source of this sequence is a woman between 35 and 50 years old in good health and CMV-seropositive. CDR3 in DNA: TGTGCCAGCAGCCTGACAGGGACCCAAGAGACCCAGTACTTC. It codes for CASSLTGTQETQYF.